The source of this T cell receptor beta chain is a study of blood T cell repertoires in COVID-19. Only in-frame clones appear in the TCRdb table, and some are missing; sequencing was by immunoSEQ multiplex PCR. The table records roughly 180,000 clones, about 86% of them present only once. The germline V gene encodes CDR1 SGHTA and CDR2 FQGNSA. This CDR3 has 13 residues. Trimming shortened V by 7 bases and J by 12 bases, and 20 bases separated the two germline ends. The sequencing input was peripheral blood. The TCR originated in a man aged 65 to 85 with active or convalescent COVID-19. The genes are TRBV7-2 and TRBJ2-3; D remains unclear. CDR3 coding DNA: TGTGCCAGCACCGCTTATGGCGAACAGCCTCAGTATTTT. It codes for CASTAYGEQPQYF.